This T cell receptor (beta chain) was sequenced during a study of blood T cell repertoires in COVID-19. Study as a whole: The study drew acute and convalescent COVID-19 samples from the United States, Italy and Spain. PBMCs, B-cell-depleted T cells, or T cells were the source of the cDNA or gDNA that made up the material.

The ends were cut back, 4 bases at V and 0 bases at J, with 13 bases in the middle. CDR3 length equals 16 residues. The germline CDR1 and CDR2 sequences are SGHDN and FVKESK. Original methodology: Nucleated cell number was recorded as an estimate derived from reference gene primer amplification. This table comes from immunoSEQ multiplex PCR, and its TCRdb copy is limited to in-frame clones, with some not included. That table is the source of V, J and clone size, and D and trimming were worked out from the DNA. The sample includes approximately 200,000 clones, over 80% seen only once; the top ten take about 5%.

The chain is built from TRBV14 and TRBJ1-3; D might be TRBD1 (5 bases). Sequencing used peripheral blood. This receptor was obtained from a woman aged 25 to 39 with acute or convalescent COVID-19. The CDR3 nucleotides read TGTGCCAGCAGCCTCACGACAGCCAACTCTGGAAACACCATATATTTT. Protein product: CASSLTTANSGNTIYF.